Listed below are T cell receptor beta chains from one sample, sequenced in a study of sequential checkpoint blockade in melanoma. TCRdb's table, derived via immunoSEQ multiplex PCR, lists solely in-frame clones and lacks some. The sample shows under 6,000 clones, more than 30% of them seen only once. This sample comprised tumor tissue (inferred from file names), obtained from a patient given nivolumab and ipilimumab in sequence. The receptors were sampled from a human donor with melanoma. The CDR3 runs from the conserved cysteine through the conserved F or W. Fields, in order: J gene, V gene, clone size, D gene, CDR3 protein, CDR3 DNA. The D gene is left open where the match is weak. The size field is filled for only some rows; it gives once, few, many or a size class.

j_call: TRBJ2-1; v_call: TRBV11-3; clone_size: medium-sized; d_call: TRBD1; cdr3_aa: CASSLIRDSHNEQFF; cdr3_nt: TGTGCCAGCAGCCTAATAAGGGACAGCCACAATGAGCAGTTCTTC
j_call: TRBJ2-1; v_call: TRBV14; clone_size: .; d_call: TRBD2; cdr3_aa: CASTRLAGGPLTYNEQFF; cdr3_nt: TGTGCCAGCACACGACTAGCGGGAGGTCCCCTTACCTACAATGAGCAGTTCTTC
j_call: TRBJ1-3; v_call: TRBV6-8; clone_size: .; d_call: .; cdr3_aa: CASSYTGNSGNTIYF; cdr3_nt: TGTGCCAGCAGTTACACAGGCAACTCTGGAAACACCATATATTTT
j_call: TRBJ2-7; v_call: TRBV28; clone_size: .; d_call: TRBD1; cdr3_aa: CASIKGTGRSYEQYF; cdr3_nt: TGTGCCAGCATCAAAGGGACAGGGAGGTCCTACGAGCAGTACTTC
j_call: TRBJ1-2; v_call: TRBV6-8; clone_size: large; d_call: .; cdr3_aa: CASSLSSGSRESDGYTF; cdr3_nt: TGTGCCAGCAGTCTTTCGTCCGGCTCCAGGGAAAGCGATGGCTACACCTTC
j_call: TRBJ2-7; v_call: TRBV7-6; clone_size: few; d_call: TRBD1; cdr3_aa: CASSLVLRTGGYYEQYF; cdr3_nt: TGTGCCAGCAGCTTAGTACTCCGGACAGGGGGATACTACGAGCAGTACTTC
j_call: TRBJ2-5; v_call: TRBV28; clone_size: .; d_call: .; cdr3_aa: CASSALLLETQYF; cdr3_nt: TGTGCCAGCAGTGCGCTGCTATTGGAGACCCAGTACTTC
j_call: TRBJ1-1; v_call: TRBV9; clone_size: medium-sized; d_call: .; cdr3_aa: CASSIIGNTEAFF; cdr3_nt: TGTGCCAGCAGTATTATAGGGAACACTGAAGCTTTCTTT
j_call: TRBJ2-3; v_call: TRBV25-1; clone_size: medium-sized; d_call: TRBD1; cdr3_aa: CASSDWTGEADTQYF; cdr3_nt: TGTGCCAGCAGTGACTGGACAGGGGAGGCAGATACGCAGTATTTT
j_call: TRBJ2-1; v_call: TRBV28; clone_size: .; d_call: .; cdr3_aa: CASSFPGTDEQFF; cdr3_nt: TGTGCCAGCAGTTTCCCCGGGACGGATGAGCAGTTCTTC
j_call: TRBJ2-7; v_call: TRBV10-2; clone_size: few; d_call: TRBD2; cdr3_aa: CASSDPSLLAGGYEQYF; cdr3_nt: TGCGCCAGCAGTGACCCGTCACTACTAGCGGGAGGTTACGAGCAGTACTTC
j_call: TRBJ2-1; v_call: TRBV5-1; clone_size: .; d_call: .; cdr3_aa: CASSSGTVSYNEQFF; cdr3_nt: TGCGCCAGCAGCAGCGGGACAGTCAGCTACAATGAGCAGTTCTTC
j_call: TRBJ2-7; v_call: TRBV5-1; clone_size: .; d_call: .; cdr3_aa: CASSLGSGSSYEQYF; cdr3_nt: TGCGCCAGCAGCTTGGGTTCAGGGAGCTCCTACGAGCAGTACTTC
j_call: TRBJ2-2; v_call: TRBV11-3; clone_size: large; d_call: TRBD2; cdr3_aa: CASSGLGPWGTTNTGELFF; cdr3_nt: TGTGCCAGCAGCGGATTGGGGCCTTGGGGGACTACGAACACCGGGGAGCTGTTTTTT
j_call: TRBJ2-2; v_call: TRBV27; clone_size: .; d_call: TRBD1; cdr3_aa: CASSLGQIVNTGELFF; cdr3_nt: TGTGCCAGCAGTTTGGGACAGATAGTAAACACCGGGGAGCTGTTTTTT
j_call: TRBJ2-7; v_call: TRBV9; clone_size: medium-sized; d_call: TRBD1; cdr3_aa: CASSSTGNSYEQYF; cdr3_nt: TGTGCCAGCAGCTCGACAGGGAATTCCTACGAGCAGTACTTC
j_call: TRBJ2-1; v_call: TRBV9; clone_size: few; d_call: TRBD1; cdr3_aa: CASSAGWDSRKNEQFF; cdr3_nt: TGTGCCAGCAGCGCCGGCTGGGACAGCCGGAAAAATGAGCAGTTCTTC
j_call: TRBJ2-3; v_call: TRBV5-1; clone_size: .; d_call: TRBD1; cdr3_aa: CASSLAGTGRTDTQYF; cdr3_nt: TGCGCCAGCAGCTTGGCTGGGACAGGGCGCACAGATACGCAGTATTTT
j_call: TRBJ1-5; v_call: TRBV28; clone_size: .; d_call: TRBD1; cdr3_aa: CASSPRTGKPQHF; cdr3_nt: TGTGCCAGCAGTCCCCGGACAGGGAAGCCCCAGCATTTT
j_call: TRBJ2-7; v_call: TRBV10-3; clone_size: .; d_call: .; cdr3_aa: CATDRDPGISEQYF; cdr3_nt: TGTGCCACCGACCGGGACCCAGGCATTTCCGAGCAGTACTTC
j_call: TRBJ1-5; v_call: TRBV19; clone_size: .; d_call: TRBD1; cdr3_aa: CASSGPGQGSIFSNQPQHF; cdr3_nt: TGTGCCAGTAGTGGACCGGGACAGGGGTCAATCTTCAGCAATCAGCCCCAGCATTTT
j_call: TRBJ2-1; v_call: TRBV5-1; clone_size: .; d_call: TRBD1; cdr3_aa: CASSLGFKRTGGTLGNYNEQFF; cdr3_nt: TGCGCCAGCAGCTTGGGGTTCAAAAGGACAGGGGGCACGTTGGGGAATTACAATGAGCAGTTCTTC
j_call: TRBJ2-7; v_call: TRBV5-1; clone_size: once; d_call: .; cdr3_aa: CASSLGGGPYEQYF; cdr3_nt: TGCGCCAGCAGCTTGGGGGGGGGCCCCTACGAGCAGTACTTC
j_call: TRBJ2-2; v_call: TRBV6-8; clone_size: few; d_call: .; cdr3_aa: CASSYFGQLNTGELFF; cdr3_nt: TGTGCCAGCAGTTACTTCGGACAACTGAACACCGGGGAGCTGTTTTTT
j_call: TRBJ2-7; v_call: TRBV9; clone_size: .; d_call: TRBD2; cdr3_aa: CASSVGTSGIYEQYF; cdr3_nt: TGTGCCAGCAGCGTAGGGACTAGCGGGATCTACGAGCAGTACTTC
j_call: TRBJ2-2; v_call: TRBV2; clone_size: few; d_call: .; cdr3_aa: CASSSGPGNTGELFF; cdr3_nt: TGTGCCAGCAGCTCGGGACCGGGGAACACCGGGGAGCTGTTTTTT
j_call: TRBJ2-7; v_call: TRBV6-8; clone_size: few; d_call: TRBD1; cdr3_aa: CASRRGQGAYEQYF; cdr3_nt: TGTGCCAGCAGACGGGGACAGGGAGCCTACGAGCAGTACTTC
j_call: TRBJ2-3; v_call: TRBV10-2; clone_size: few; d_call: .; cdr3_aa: CASVTPTDTQYF; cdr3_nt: TGCGCCAGTGTAACACCCACAGATACGCAGTATTTT
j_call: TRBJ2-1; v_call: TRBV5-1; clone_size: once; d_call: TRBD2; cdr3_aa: CASSYAGLAGVYNEQFF; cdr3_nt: TGCGCCAGCAGCTATGCAGGACTAGCGGGGGTGTACAATGAGCAGTTCTTC
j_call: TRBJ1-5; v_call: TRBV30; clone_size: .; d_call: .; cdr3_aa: CAWSKFAGTSNQPQHF; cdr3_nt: TGTGCCTGGAGTAAATTCGCCGGGACCTCGAATCAGCCCCAGCATTTT
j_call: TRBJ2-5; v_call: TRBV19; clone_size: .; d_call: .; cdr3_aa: CASSIGRRTQYF; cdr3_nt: TGTGCCAGTAGTATAGGAAGGAGGACCCAGTACTTC